This T cell receptor beta chain is from a study of blood T cells in healthy people across ages. No fewer than 7 million PBMCs went into each sample. Every sample gave at least 5.5 micrograms of total RNA when it was extracted. Notes on this clonotype: The target antigen is unknown.

Study-level points and caveats: Both higher diversity and more naive CD4+ cells marked long-lived donors when set against aged donors. The unsorted PBMCs prevented any conclusive comparison of naive versus antigen-experienced cells.

Looked up from germline, CDR1 is SGHTS and CDR2 is YDEGEE. The ends were cut back, 2 bases at V and 5 bases at J, with 14 bases in the middle. The CDR3 loop spans 14 amino acids. A second PCR, run for about 6 to 12 cycles, used a sample-barcoded 5' primer plus a J-beta primer mix. TCRdb recomputed calls from the 5' RACE reads with MiXCR, one row per CDR3 protein. Counted here are under 2 million distinct CDR3 sequences, about 32% occurring once; the ten biggest clones make up about 11%. The chain employs TRBV5-8 and TRBJ2-7; maybe TRBD1 (5 bases). What was sequenced was blood. This receptor was obtained from a woman aged 30 to 39 in good health. As DNA, the CDR3 is TGTGCCAGCAGCTTCCCGCAGGGATTCAACGAGCAGTACTTC. It yields the protein CASSFPQGFNEQYF.